This T cell receptor (beta chain) was documented in a study of T cells after yellow fever vaccination. Overall study results and limits: Post-booster repertoires contained most primary-vaccination clones again (around 96% CD4, about 90% CD8). CD4 and CD8 compartments shared a small share of clonotypes, likely from convergent recombination.

This clonotype turned up a few times. Its antigen is not known. The CDR3 covers 15 residues. With 0 bases removed from V and 4 bases from J, the gap between germline ends came to 10 bases. MiXCR was run by TCRdb on the 5' RACE reads, yielding one entry per CDR3 protein. The table shows over 120,000 distinct CDR3 sequences, with about 6.9% occurring only once. The sample here was CD4+ T cells sorted from PBMCs, taken 10 days after the yellow fever booster vaccination. The receptor comes from a man younger than 40 who received the YFV17D yellow fever vaccine. The chain couples TRBV12-3 or TRBV12-4 to TRBJ1-3; D remains unclear. CDR3 sequence: CASSLARTVGNTIYF. CDR3 nucleotides: TGTGCCAGCAGTTTAGCGCGGACCGTAGGAAACACCATATATTTT.